The 8 T cell receptor beta chains given below trace back to one sample, sequenced in a study of blood T cell repertoires in COVID-19. Assay used: immunoSEQ multiplex PCR; TCRdb lists only in-frame clones, some missing. Among 40,000 or so clones listed, less than 80% were seen once. Sequencing was done on a sample of peripheral blood. Source of these receptors: an older man with COVID-19, enrolled during active disease.

The chain carries TRBV29-1 and TRBJ2-3, with TRBD1 identical over 7 bases. Germline lookup yields CDR1 SQVTM and CDR2 ANQGSEA. The V and J ends lost 7 bases and 3 bases, in that order; junction bases with no gene match: 4. The CDR3 extends over 12 amino acids. The CDR3 nucleotides read TGCAGCGGTGGACAGGCGACAGATACGCAGTATTTT. It translates to CSGGQATDTQYF.

The chain uses TRBV28 and TRBJ1-6; D gene unclear. CDR3 length: 15 residues. CDR1 and CDR2 (germline): MDHEN, SYDVKM. V was clipped by 3 bases and J by 1 base, with 7 bases between them. The CDR3 sequence: CASSFGRSYNSPLHF. CDR3 DNA: TGTGCCAGCAGTTTTGGCAGATCCTATAATTCACCCCTCCACTTT.

The chain joins TRBV20-1 to TRBJ1-2; weak D call: TRBD1 (6 bases). V gave up 3 bases and J gave up 8 bases, with 16 bases separating them. Germline V lookup: CDR1 DFQATT, CDR2 SNEGSKA (reference sequence). There are 13 residues in the CDR3. CDR3 residues: CSASWRRGGGYTF. DNA of the CDR3: TGCAGTGCTAGTTGGAGGCGGGGGGGCGGCTACACCTTC.

The gene calls are TRBV11-2 and TRBJ2-3, with 13 nucleotides matching TRBD2. Germline CDR1 reads SGHAT; CDR2 reads FQNNGV. V trimming: 5 bases; J trimming: 6 bases; junction bases outside the gene matches: 8. CDR3 size: 16 residues. CDR3 sequence reads: CASSARTSGSSDTQYF. The CDR3 nucleotides are TGTGCCAGCAGCGCTAGGACTAGCGGGAGCTCGGATACGCAGTATTTT. The whole variable domain, remainder taken from reference TRBV11-2 and TRBJ2-3, is EAGVAQSPRYKIIEKRQSVAFWCNPISGHATLYWYQQILGQGPKLLIQFQNNGVVDDSQLPKDRFSAERLKGVDSTLKIQPAKLEDSAVYLCASSARTSGSSDTQYFGPGTRLTVL.

This sequence joins TRBV7-2 and TRBJ1-1; a weak D match, TRBD1 (5 bases). Germline V CDR1 and CDR2: SGHTA, FQGNSA. This CDR3 has 12 residues. The V end was cut by 3 bases, the J end by 8 bases, with 10 bases between. CDR3 region: CASSFPGLEAFF. The DNA of the CDR3 is TGTGCCAGCAGCTTTCCGGGACTGGAAGCTTTCTTT.

The chain carries TRBV5-6 and TRBJ2-5; 10 bases map to TRBD2. This CDR3 has 17 residues. Germline V CDR1 and CDR2: SGHDT, YYEEEE. Trimming removed 1 base from V and 4 bases from J; junction bases left unmatched: 10. CDR3: CASSLSFQRGGVETQYF. Written as DNA, the CDR3 is TGTGCCAGCAGCTTGTCATTCCAGCGGGGGGGCGTAGAGACCCAGTACTTC.

DNA for the CDR3: TGTGCCAGCAGGGGCCGCGACAGAACCTACAATGAGCAGTTCTTC. Amino acids: CASRGRDRTYNEQFF. The gene calls are TRBV27 and TRBJ2-1, with D tentatively TRBD1 (5 bases). V lost 6 bases and J lost 2, with 14 bases in between. The CDR3 totals 15 residues. Germline CDR1 and CDR2: MNHEY and SMNVEV (reference sequence).

Relative to its sample, this clone is medium-sized. The gene calls are TRBV20-1 and TRBJ1-2; TRBD1 might be the D (6 bases). Trimming shortened V by 7 bases and J by 4 bases, and 10 bases separated the two germline ends. Germline lookup yields CDR1 DFQATT and CDR2 SNEGSKA (reference sequence). The CDR3 contains 11 residues. CDR3 sequence (DNA): TGCAGTGTTCTGGACAGCTATGGCTACACCTTC. Protein sequence: CSVLDSYGYTF.